These T cell receptor beta chains were read from a single sample in a study of shared T cell receptors in the human thymus. Clones were sequenced by immunoSEQ multiplex PCR, and TCRdb holds only the in-frame ones, with some missing. The data hold under 700,000 clones, with 70% to 80% observed a single time. These same records also appear under a second study, on human thymus T cells.

Sequenced: thymocytes. These receptor sequences come from a boy under two years old with a congenital heart defect. The CDR3 runs from the conserved cysteine through the conserved F or W. The D gene is left open where the match is weak. The size of a clone is reported for some rows only, either as once, few or many, or as a class for expanded clones.

cdr3_nt: TGTGCCAGCAGTTTACCCGCTAGCGGGAGGGCCTTCGACACCGGGGAGCTGTTTTTT
cdr3_aa: CASSLPASGRAFDTGELFF
j_call: TRBJ2-2
v_call: TRBV28
d_call: TRBD2
clone_size: .

cdr3_nt: TGCAGCGTCCGGGACAGGGAGGGCGGGAGATCCACCGGGGAGCTGTTTTTT
cdr3_aa: CSVRDREGGRSTGELFF
j_call: TRBJ2-2
v_call: TRBV29-1
d_call: TRBD1
clone_size: .

cdr3_nt: TGCGCCAGCAGCCCCTCGGCGACAGGGTGGGAGACCCAGTACTTC
cdr3_aa: CASSPSATGWETQYF
j_call: TRBJ2-5
v_call: TRBV4-3
d_call: TRBD1
clone_size: .

cdr3_nt: TGTGCCAGCAGCAGGGGACAGGGCATTGAAGCTTTCTTT
cdr3_aa: CASSRGQGIEAFF
j_call: TRBJ1-1
v_call: TRBV4-2
d_call: TRBD1
clone_size: .

cdr3_nt: TGTGCTAGTGGTTTGATGGGACAGGGGGATCAGCCCCAGCATTTT
cdr3_aa: CASGLMGQGDQPQHF
j_call: TRBJ1-5
v_call: TRBV12-5
d_call: TRBD1
clone_size: .

cdr3_nt: TGTGCCAGCAGCCTCAAACAGGAACCCTTGGGTACTGAAGCTTTCTTT
cdr3_aa: CASSLKQEPLGTEAFF
j_call: TRBJ1-1
v_call: TRBV11-2
d_call: .
clone_size: .

cdr3_nt: TGTGCCAGCAGCCCAAAGGGACAGGGAGACAAAGGCTACACCTTC
cdr3_aa: CASSPKGQGDKGYTF
j_call: TRBJ1-2
v_call: TRBV5-4
d_call: TRBD1
clone_size: few

cdr3_nt: TGTGCCACCTCAGGAGGACAGGGGTACGAGCGGGAGGGCCTCCGGGAGCAGTTCTTC
cdr3_aa: CATSGGQGYEREGLREQFF
j_call: TRBJ2-1
v_call: TRBV7-8
d_call: .
clone_size: .

cdr3_nt: TGTGCCATCAGTGCTCGGACAGGGGAGTGTGAGACCCAGTACTTC
cdr3_aa: CAISARTGECETQYF
j_call: TRBJ2-5
v_call: TRBV10-3
d_call: TRBD1
clone_size: .

cdr3_nt: TGTGCCAGCAGCTCAAGAGGACTAGAGAGCCACGAGCAGTACTTC
cdr3_aa: CASSSRGLESHEQYF
j_call: TRBJ2-7
v_call: TRBV7-3
d_call: TRBD2
clone_size: .

cdr3_nt: TGTGCCAGCAGTCCGCCGGGGGGTCCTAACAATGAGCAGTTCTTC
cdr3_aa: CASSPPGGPNNEQFF
j_call: TRBJ2-1
v_call: TRBV27
d_call: TRBD2
clone_size: .

cdr3_nt: TGTGCCAGCAGTCCGGGACAGGCACAAGAGACCCAGTACTTC
cdr3_aa: CASSPGQAQETQYF
j_call: TRBJ2-5
v_call: TRBV25-1
d_call: TRBD1
clone_size: once

cdr3_nt: TGTGCCAGCAGCCGACCAGGGTGTGAGCATGGCTACACCTTC
cdr3_aa: CASSRPGCEHGYTF
j_call: TRBJ1-2
v_call: TRBV7-2
d_call: .
clone_size: .

cdr3_nt: TGTGCCAGCAGTGAAGACAGGAAATTCGATCAGCCCCAGCATTTT
cdr3_aa: CASSEDRKFDQPQHF
j_call: TRBJ1-5
v_call: TRBV2
d_call: .
clone_size: .

cdr3_nt: TGTGCCAGCAGCCCCGGGACACAAGGCACAGATACGCAGTATTTT
cdr3_aa: CASSPGTQGTDTQYF
j_call: TRBJ2-3
v_call: TRBV7-6
d_call: .
clone_size: .

cdr3_nt: TGTGCCAGCAGCTTACAGGGGGTGAACACTGAAGCTTTCTTT
cdr3_aa: CASSLQGVNTEAFF
j_call: TRBJ1-1
v_call: TRBV7-2
d_call: TRBD1
clone_size: .

cdr3_nt: TGTGCCAGCAGCCAAGAAGGTGAGGTGGCCCTACCGGGAGGGCCCTACGAGCAGTACTTC
cdr3_aa: CASSQEGEVALPGGPYEQYF
j_call: TRBJ2-7
v_call: TRBV4-2
d_call: TRBD2
clone_size: once

cdr3_nt: TGTGCCTGGAGCCCCCCCCCGGGACTAGCGGTACAAGAGACCCAGTACTTC
cdr3_aa: CAWSPPPGLAVQETQYF
j_call: TRBJ2-5
v_call: TRBV30
d_call: TRBD2
clone_size: few

cdr3_nt: TGTGCCAGCAGTACGACGGGGGGCTGGGACTCTGGAAACACCATATATTTT
cdr3_aa: CASSTTGGWDSGNTIYF
j_call: TRBJ1-3
v_call: TRBV27
d_call: .
clone_size: .

cdr3_nt: TGTGCCAGCTCACCACATGGTCGCCGGACAGAAGATAGCAATCAGCCCCAGCATTTT
cdr3_aa: CASSPHGRRTEDSNQPQHF
j_call: TRBJ1-5
v_call: TRBV18
d_call: .
clone_size: .

cdr3_nt: TGTGCCAGCAGTTTAAAAGGAGTAGGAGGCCTCTCCTACGAGCAGTACTTC
cdr3_aa: CASSLKGVGGLSYEQYF
j_call: TRBJ2-7
v_call: TRBV28
d_call: .
clone_size: .

cdr3_nt: TGTGCCAGCAGCGGACCAGGGGGGAGGATGTACAATGAGCAGTTCTTC
cdr3_aa: CASSGPGGRMYNEQFF
j_call: TRBJ2-1
v_call: TRBV5-6
d_call: .
clone_size: .

cdr3_nt: TGTGCCAGCAGCGGATGGACAGGGGAAATCATGATAGCCAAAAACATTCAGTACTTC
cdr3_aa: CASSGWTGEIMIAKNIQYF
j_call: TRBJ2-4
v_call: TRBV5-6
d_call: TRBD1
clone_size: .

cdr3_nt: TGTGCCAGCAGTTTATGGGGACAGCGTGAGAACATGAACACTGAAGCTTTCTTT
cdr3_aa: CASSLWGQRENMNTEAFF
j_call: TRBJ1-1
v_call: TRBV27
d_call: TRBD1
clone_size: .

cdr3_nt: TGTGCCAGCAGTAGCCACGGGACAGCGGATGAAAAACTGTTTTTT
cdr3_aa: CASSSHGTADEKLFF
j_call: TRBJ1-4
v_call: TRBV6-1
d_call: TRBD1
clone_size: .

cdr3_nt: TGTGCCTGGAGTGTAACCCCCCCAGGGAGGGGGAGGGTTGGCTACACCTTC
cdr3_aa: CAWSVTPPGRGRVGYTF
j_call: TRBJ1-2
v_call: TRBV30
d_call: .
clone_size: .

cdr3_nt: TGTGCCAGCAGTTCGACACCCTTCGGGGGGCGCACAGATACGCAGTATTTT
cdr3_aa: CASSSTPFGGRTDTQYF
j_call: TRBJ2-3
v_call: TRBV27
d_call: .
clone_size: .

cdr3_nt: TGTGCCAGCAGCTTAGCCAATAGCGGGAGAGTTTGCACGCAGTACTTC
cdr3_aa: CASSLANSGRVCTQYF
j_call: TRBJ2-7
v_call: TRBV7-8
d_call: TRBD2
clone_size: few

cdr3_nt: TGTGCCTGGAGTGTACTTCGCCGCTTTAATGAAAAACTGTTTTTT
cdr3_aa: CAWSVLRRFNEKLFF
j_call: TRBJ1-4
v_call: TRBV30
d_call: .
clone_size: .

cdr3_nt: TGTGCCAGCAGCCAAGACCCGGGAAGCTCTGGAAACACCATATATTTT
cdr3_aa: CASSQDPGSSGNTIYF
j_call: TRBJ1-3
v_call: TRBV4-2
d_call: .
clone_size: .

cdr3_nt: TGTGCCAGCAGTTTACTAGCGGGAGGGGGAAAGGAGCAGTTCTTC
cdr3_aa: CASSLLAGGGKEQFF
j_call: TRBJ2-1
v_call: TRBV27
d_call: TRBD2
clone_size: few

cdr3_nt: TGTGCCAGCAGCCAACCAAACTCACCGGGACAGACTCATAGCAATCAGCCCCAGCATTTT
cdr3_aa: CASSQPNSPGQTHSNQPQHF
j_call: TRBJ1-5
v_call: TRBV4-2
d_call: TRBD1
clone_size: .

cdr3_nt: TGTGCCAGTAGGAAGGGCGGCAGGGTGAACACTGAAGCTTTCTTT
cdr3_aa: CASRKGGRVNTEAFF
j_call: TRBJ1-1
v_call: TRBV19
d_call: .
clone_size: .

cdr3_nt: TGTGCCAGCAGTGAATTGAGGCAGGGGTATGGCTACACCTTC
cdr3_aa: CASSELRQGYGYTF
j_call: TRBJ1-2
v_call: TRBV25-1
d_call: .
clone_size: .

cdr3_nt: TGTGCCAGCAGCAACTCGGGACAGGGCCTCCGGGCCCAGCATTTT
cdr3_aa: CASSNSGQGLRAQHF
j_call: TRBJ1-5
v_call: TRBV5-6
d_call: TRBD1
clone_size: few

cdr3_nt: TGTGCCAGCAGTCTCAACTCTGAAGCTTTCTTT
cdr3_aa: CASSLNSEAFF
j_call: TRBJ1-1
v_call: TRBV6-5
d_call: .
clone_size: .

cdr3_nt: TGCGCCAGCAGTCATAGTCACAGGGGTCCGCTGGAGCAGTACTTC
cdr3_aa: CASSHSHRGPLEQYF
j_call: TRBJ2-7
v_call: TRBV23-1
d_call: TRBD1
clone_size: .

cdr3_nt: TGCGCCAGCAGTAGGGGAGGATCAGATACGCAGTATTTT
cdr3_aa: CASSRGGSDTQYF
j_call: TRBJ2-3
v_call: TRBV5-1
d_call: .
clone_size: .

cdr3_nt: TGTGCCACCAGCAGAGTCCAAGGGGCCGAGCAAGAGACCCAGTACTTC
cdr3_aa: CATSRVQGAEQETQYF
j_call: TRBJ2-5
v_call: TRBV15
d_call: .
clone_size: .

cdr3_nt: TGCAGCGTGAGGCGAGTTAATGGGACTGAGACTGAGCAGTTCTTC
cdr3_aa: CSVRRVNGTETEQFF
j_call: TRBJ2-1
v_call: TRBV29-1
d_call: .
clone_size: .

cdr3_nt: TGCGCCAGCAGCCAAGATCGAGGCGGGAGGGCCGGGTACGAGCAGTACTTC
cdr3_aa: CASSQDRGGRAGYEQYF
j_call: TRBJ2-7
v_call: TRBV4-3
d_call: TRBD2
clone_size: few

cdr3_nt: TGTGCCAGCAGCTGCGGGACAGGGGGCGGAACTGAAGCTTTCTTT
cdr3_aa: CASSCGTGGGTEAFF
j_call: TRBJ1-1
v_call: TRBV5-8
d_call: TRBD1
clone_size: .

cdr3_nt: TGTGCCAGCAGTGTAGGGACTAGCGGGTACACAGATACGCAGTATTTT
cdr3_aa: CASSVGTSGYTDTQYF
j_call: TRBJ2-3
v_call: TRBV27
d_call: TRBD2
clone_size: .

cdr3_nt: TGTGCCAGCAGCCGCAAGGGGAGGGAGTCCGAGCAGTACTTC
cdr3_aa: CASSRKGRESEQYF
j_call: TRBJ2-7
v_call: TRBV5-6
d_call: TRBD2
clone_size: .

cdr3_nt: TGTGCCAGCAGTTTATCAGGGGCAGGGGGCTACACCTTC
cdr3_aa: CASSLSGAGGYTF
j_call: TRBJ1-2
v_call: TRBV28
d_call: .
clone_size: .

cdr3_nt: TGTGCCAGCAGTTTACCCCTCGGGGTAGCGGGAGGTGTTTCCCACGAGCAGTACTTC
cdr3_aa: CASSLPLGVAGGVSHEQYF
j_call: TRBJ2-7
v_call: TRBV28
d_call: TRBD2
clone_size: .

cdr3_nt: TGTGCCAGCACAGGTGCCGACAGGGTTCAGCCCCAGCATTTT
cdr3_aa: CASTGADRVQPQHF
j_call: TRBJ1-5
v_call: TRBV28
d_call: TRBD1
clone_size: .

cdr3_nt: TGTGCCAGCAGTGAGAAGGGGGCCCCCTACAATGAGCAGTTCTTC
cdr3_aa: CASSEKGAPYNEQFF
j_call: TRBJ2-1
v_call: TRBV6-1
d_call: TRBD1
clone_size: .

cdr3_nt: TGCGCCAGCAGCTCCGGACTAGCCGGCTACAATGAGCAGTTCTTC
cdr3_aa: CASSSGLAGYNEQFF
j_call: TRBJ2-1
v_call: TRBV5-1
d_call: TRBD2
clone_size: .

cdr3_nt: TGTGCCAGCAGCTTGGGAGGGAGGGCGAACGAGCAGTACTTC
cdr3_aa: CASSLGGRANEQYF
j_call: TRBJ2-7
v_call: TRBV5-6
d_call: TRBD2
clone_size: .

cdr3_nt: TGTGCCAGCAGTTTCCCCATCCGACGAGACACCGTCGAGCAGTACTTC
cdr3_aa: CASSFPIRRDTVEQYF
j_call: TRBJ2-7
v_call: TRBV28
d_call: .
clone_size: .

cdr3_nt: TGCGCCAGCAGCCAGAGCCTGACAGGTGCGAGTACTGAAGCTTTCTTT
cdr3_aa: CASSQSLTGASTEAFF
j_call: TRBJ1-1
v_call: TRBV4-3
d_call: .
clone_size: .

cdr3_nt: TGCGCCAGCAGCCAAAATACGGGGGGGGGAGCGAGAGCTTTCTTT
cdr3_aa: CASSQNTGGGARAFF
j_call: TRBJ1-1
v_call: TRBV4-3
d_call: .
clone_size: .

cdr3_nt: TGCGCCAGCAGCCAGGGTAGCGGGAATCTCGACAATGAGCAGTTCTTC
cdr3_aa: CASSQGSGNLDNEQFF
j_call: TRBJ2-1
v_call: TRBV4-3
d_call: TRBD2
clone_size: .